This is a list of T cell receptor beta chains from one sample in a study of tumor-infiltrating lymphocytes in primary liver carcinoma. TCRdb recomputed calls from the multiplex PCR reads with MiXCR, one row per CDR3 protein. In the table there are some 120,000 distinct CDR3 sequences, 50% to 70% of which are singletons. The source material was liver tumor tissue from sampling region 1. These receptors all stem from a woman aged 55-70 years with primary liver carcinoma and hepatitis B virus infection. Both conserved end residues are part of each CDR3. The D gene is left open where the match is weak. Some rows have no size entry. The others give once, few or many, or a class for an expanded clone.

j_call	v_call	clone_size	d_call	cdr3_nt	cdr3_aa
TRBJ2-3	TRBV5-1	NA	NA	TGCGCCAGCAGCTTGGCAGCACGGCACACAGATACGCAGTATTTT	CASSLAARHTDTQYF
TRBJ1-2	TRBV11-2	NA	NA	TGTGCAGGCAGCTTAGATCTGGGAGATGGCTACACCTTC	CAGSLDLGDGYTF
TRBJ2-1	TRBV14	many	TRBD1	TGTGCCAGCAGCCCTATCCCCGGGACAGGGTTTGCGTACAATGAGCAGTTCTTC	CASSPIPGTGFAYNEQFF
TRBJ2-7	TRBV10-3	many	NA	TGTGCCATCAGTGAGTCGTACGGGGGCGACGAGCAGTACTTC	CAISESYGGDEQYF
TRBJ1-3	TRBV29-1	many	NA	TGCAGCGTTAGTGCTAGCGGGGCCCTCATATATTTT	CSVSASGALIYF
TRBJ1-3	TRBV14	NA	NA	TGTGCCAGCAGCCCCACCTTTGGGGGACCGAGGGACGTCTCTGGAAACACCATATATTTT	CASSPTFGGPRDVSGNTIYF
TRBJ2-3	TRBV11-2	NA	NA	TGTGCCGGCAGTTTATCTGGGGCCGGGGTCACAGATACGCAGTATTTT	CAGSLSGAGVTDTQYF
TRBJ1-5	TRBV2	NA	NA	TGTGCCAGCAAGCGGGAGGGGCATAGCAATCAGCCCCAGCATTTT	CASKREGHSNQPQHF
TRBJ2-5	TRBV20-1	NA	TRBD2	TGCAGTGCCCCAGCGGGAGGCCCCACTGAGACCCAGTACTTC	CSAPAGGPTETQYF
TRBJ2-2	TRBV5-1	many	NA	TGCGCCAGCAGCTTGGGGACCGGGACCCACACCGGGGAGCTGTTTTTT	CASSLGTGTHTGELFF
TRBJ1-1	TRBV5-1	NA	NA	TGCACCAGCAGCTTGGTAGTGGATGGGGAAGCTTTCTTT	CTSSLVVDGEAFF
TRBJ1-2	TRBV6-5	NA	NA	TGTGCCAGCAGTTGCGGGAGGGGCGACGGCTACACCTTC	CASSCGRGDGYTF
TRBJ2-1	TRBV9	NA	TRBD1	TGTGCCGACAGCGTATCAGGACAGGGCTACAATGAGCAGTTCTTC	CADSVSGQGYNEQFF
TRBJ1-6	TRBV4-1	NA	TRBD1	TGCGCCAGCAGCCAAGTATTGGGACAGGGGGCATATCCACACCTCCACTTT	CASSQVLGQGAYPHLHF
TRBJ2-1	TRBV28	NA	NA	TGTGCCAGCGGGGCCTTAGCGACGGCCTACAATGAGCAGTTATTC	CASGALATAYNEQLF
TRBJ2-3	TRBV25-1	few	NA	TGTGCCAGCAGTCCCCTCTCGGGCTACGATACGCAGTATTTT	CASSPLSGYDTQYF
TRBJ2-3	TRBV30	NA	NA	TGTGCCTGGTCGGCAGAACAGCCCGATTCGCAGTATTTT	CAWSAEQPDSQYF
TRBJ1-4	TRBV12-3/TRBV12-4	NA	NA	TGTGCTAGCAGTTTTTCACCCACTTTCGCAACTAATGAAAAACTGTCTTTT	CASSFSPTFATNEKLSF
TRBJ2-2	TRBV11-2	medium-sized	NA	TGTGCCAGCAGCCCTAGAACAGCGTTGAACACCGGGGAGCTGTTTTTT	CASSPRTALNTGELFF
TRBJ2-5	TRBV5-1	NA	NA	TGCGCCAGCAGAGAACATGAGACCCAGTACTTC	CASREHETQYF
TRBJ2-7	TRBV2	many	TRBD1	TGTGCCAGCAGTGAAAGTTCAGGGGGCTCCTACGAGCAGTACTTC	CASSESSGGSYEQYF
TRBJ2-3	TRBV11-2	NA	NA	TGTGCCAGCAACTTCCCTAGCGCCCGGGATACGCAGTATTTT	CASNFPSARDTQYF
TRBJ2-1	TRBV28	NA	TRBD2	TGTGCCAGCAGTTTTCTGACAACCGGGACTAGCGAGAGAGGTGGTGAGCAGTTCTTC	CASSFLTTGTSERGGEQFF